Below are 17 T cell receptor beta chains sequenced from a single sample in a study of CD8+ T cells in alopecia areata. Sample treatment: oral pan-JAK inhibitor, 5-10 mg twice daily. Following RNA extraction, reverse transcription yielded cDNA that acted as the sequencing template. Profiling relied on immunoSEQ multiplex PCR, and the TCRdb table lists in-frame clones only, not all of them. The data contain some 200,000 clones, roughly 64% of them singletons. The specimen comprised CD4+ T cells sorted from blood, sampled at week 24, from a patient treated with tofacitinib. These receptors came from a human donor with alopecia areata.

The chain has TRBV9 and TRBJ2-2; a weak D match, TRBD2 (6 bases). The CDR3 runs 16 residues. Looked up from germline, CDR1 is SGDLS and CDR2 is YYNGEE. V gave up 4 bases and J gave up 4 bases, with 17 bases separating them. The CDR3 DNA sequence: TGTGCCAGCAGCCCTAGAACGGGAGAGATCACCGGGGAGCTGTTTTTT. Translating it yields CASSPRTGEITGELFF.

The chain employs TRBV28 and TRBJ2-3, with D possibly being TRBD1 (7 bases). From germline, CDR1 is MDHEN and CDR2 SYDVKM. The CDR3 runs 14 residues. Trimming pared 4 bases from V and 14 bases from J, leaving 22 bases between. CDR3 protein: CASSSGVGTVTLYF. The CDR3 DNA sequence: TGTGCCAGCAGTTCGGGAGTAGGGACAGTGACCCTGTATTTT.

This clone showed up just a few times. This rearrangement joins TRBV2 to TRBJ2-5; 9 bases are a match to TRBD2. The CDR3 is made up of 16 amino acids. Germline V gene sequence: CDR1 SNHLY, CDR2 FYNNEI. V trimming: 5 bases; J trimming: 0 bases; junction bases outside the gene matches: 7. The CDR3 here is CASSNIVAGDQETQYF. For the CDR3, the DNA is TGTGCCAGCAGTAACATCGTAGCGGGGGACCAAGAGACCCAGTACTTC.

The chain is built from TRBV7-2 and TRBJ1-2; TRBD1 might be the D (5 bases). The V and J ends lost 5 bases and 4 bases respectively, with 14 bases between them. The CDR3 has 14 amino acids. Germline lookup yields CDR1 SGHTA and CDR2 FQGNSA. The CDR3 region is CASSPGRVGYGYTF. DNA of the CDR3: TGTGCCAGCAGCCCGGGACGGGTCGGCTATGGCTACACCTTC. Complete variable domain (other parts from reference TRBV7-2 and TRBJ1-2): GAGVSQSPSNKVTEKGKDVELRCDPISGHTALYWYRQSLGQGLEFLIYFQGNSAPDKSGLPSDRFSAERTGGSVSTLTIQRTQQEDSAVYLCASSPGRVGYGYTFGSGTRLTVV.

This clone appeared a few times. This chain connects TRBV29-1 to TRBJ1-3; 10 bases line up with TRBD1. V was clipped by 7 bases and J by 4 bases; unmatched bases: 4. Germline loops: CDR1 SQVTM, CDR2 ANQGSEA. This CDR3 comprises 13 residues. CDR3 residues: CSAGTGDGNTIYF. CDR3 in DNA: TGCAGCGCCGGGACAGGGGACGGAAACACCATATATTTT.

This clone was seen more than once but under ten times. J is TRBJ2-2 and V is TRBV6-1, with D maybe TRBD2 (5 bases). CDR3 length: 13 amino acids. V lost 11 bases and J 5 bases, leaving 15 bases between the germline ends. Germline CDR1 MNHNS, CDR2 SASEGT. The CDR3 protein is CAGRTLRTGELFF. The CDR3 DNA reads as TGTGCCGGAAGGACTCTGCGGACCGGGGAGCTGTTTTTT.

The genes are TRBV9 and TRBJ2-3; TRBD1 matches 9 bases. The ends lost 3 bases at V and 5 bases at J; junction bases unmatched: 4. CDR3 length: 14 residues. Germline CDR1 SGDLS, CDR2 YYNGEE. The CDR3 loop reads CASSATTGGDTQYF. The CDR3 coding sequence is TGTGCCAGCAGCGCAACGACAGGGGGAGATACGCAGTATTTT.

V is TRBV2 and J is TRBJ1-2, with a tentative D call TRBD1 (5 bases). The CDR3 is 13 residues long. The V end was cut by 1 base, the J end by 5 bases, with 8 bases between. CDR1 SNHLY and CDR2 FYNNEI come from the germline V gene. The CDR3 loop reads CASSEGRGYGYTF. The CDR3 DNA is TGTGCCAGCAGTGAAGGCCGGGGGTATGGCTACACCTTC.

This clone was counted a few times. The rearrangement uses TRBV30 and TRBJ2-5; 10 nucleotides align to TRBD2. The CDR3 covers 16 residues. Germline V CDR1 and CDR2: GTSNPN, SVGIG (reference sequence). With V trimmed by 7 bases and J by 4 bases, 15 bases remained unmatched. The CDR3 loop is CAFGLAEQILRETQYF. CDR3 nucleotides: TGTGCCTTTGGACTAGCGGAACAAATATTGAGAGAGACCCAGTACTTC.

A single count supports this clone. The CDR3 DNA is TGTGCCAGCAGTGTGGGGGCGGGGACGGACACCGGGGAGCTGTTTTTT. Protein product: CASSVGAGTDTGELFF. This chain joins TRBV25-1 and TRBJ2-2; D could derive from TRBD1 or TRBD2 (6 bases each). Germline loops: CDR1 MGHDK, CDR2 SYGVNS. V was clipped by 4 bases and J by 3 bases, with 15 bases between them. This CDR3 is built from 16 residues.

The CDR3 DNA is TGTGCCAGCAGCTTAGAGGTCGGACAAGAGACCCAGTACTTC. Translated: CASSLEVGQETQYF. The rearrangement uses TRBV7-2 and TRBJ2-5; D call uncertain. V was shortened by 1 base and J by 2 bases, with 8 bases between the two germline ends. From germline, CDR1 is SGHTA and CDR2 FQGNSA. CDR3 size: 14 residues.

The rearrangement links TRBV19 to TRBJ2-2; TRBD1 agrees at 9 bases. The germline V gene has CDR1 LNHDA and CDR2 SQIVND (reference sequence). This CDR3 has 14 amino acids. Trimming removed 7 bases from V and 6 bases from J; junction bases left unmatched: 6. CDR3 residues: CASTPRTGAGELFF. CDR3 bases: TGTGCCAGTACCCCCAGGACAGGGGCCGGGGAGCTGTTTTTT.

Only a few counts were recorded for this clone. This chain joins TRBV29-1 and TRBJ2-7; D is possibly TRBD1 or TRBD2 (5 bases each). The germline V gene has CDR1 SQVTM and CDR2 ANQGSEA. The CDR3 has 15 amino acids. Trimming stripped 7 bases from V and 2 bases from J, with 21 bases between. CDR3 sequence reads: CSGPSRWGWTYEQYF. CDR3 coding DNA: TGCAGCGGCCCGAGTCGGTGGGGGTGGACCTACGAGCAGTACTTC.

The V and J genes are TRBV30 and TRBJ1-2; D uncertain. This CDR3 is 15 amino acids long. V was shortened by 0 bases and J by 3 bases, with 14 bases between the two germline ends. Germline V gene sequence: CDR1 GTSNPN, CDR2 SVGIG (reference sequence). The CDR3 reads CAWSVHEGRYYGYTF. CDR3 sequence (DNA): TGTGCCTGGAGTGTACATGAAGGGCGCTACTATGGCTACACCTTC.

As concerns this clone: Other DNA sequences in this sample translate to the same CDR3. This sequence joins TRBV11-2 and TRBJ2-5; D not resolved. The CDR3 spans 11 residues. V shed 8 bases and J shed 4 bases, with 8 bases lying between them. Germline V lookup: CDR1 SGHAT, CDR2 FQNNGV. The CDR3 protein is CASSSRETQYF. As DNA, the CDR3 is TGTGCCAGCTCATCGAGAGAGACCCAGTACTTC.

The V call is TRBV29-1, the J call TRBJ1-1; D gene uncertain. CDR1 is SQVTM, CDR2 ANQGSEA, per germline. The CDR3 length is 13 residues. The ends were cut back, 4 bases at V and 1 base at J, with 10 bases in the middle. CDR3 loop: CSVGSGSNTEAFF. DNA of the CDR3: TGCAGCGTTGGATCCGGGTCGAACACTGAAGCTTTCTTT.

The rearrangement links TRBV4-1 to TRBJ2-1; 10 bases are a match to TRBD2. The CDR3 consists of 16 residues. The V gene's germline CDR1 is MGHRA and CDR2 YSYEKL. V lost 0 bases to trimming and J lost 9 bases; unmatched junction nucleotides: 8. The CDR3 sequence: CASSQEKRGGRFEQFF. CDR3 DNA sequence: TGCGCCAGCAGCCAAGAGAAGCGGGGGGGCAGGTTTGAGCAGTTCTTC.